The clone carrying this T cell receptor (beta chain) turned up a few times. The antigen is undetermined. The sample belongs to a study of OX40 agonist ivuxolimab in advanced cancers. Study-level background: Patients were given ivuxolimab, an antibody that agonizes OX40 (CD134). Partial responses were achieved by three patients, of whom one had hepatocellular carcinoma and two had cutaneous melanoma. Eligibility admitted prior anti-PD-1, anti-PD-L1 or anti-CTLA-4 therapy; around 42% had some. Study-wide points: Circulating CD4+ and CD8+ T cells showed clonal expansion by week 6 at 0.1 to 3.0 mg/kg.

Germline assignment: CDR1 MGHRA and CDR2 YSYEKL. Trimming left V 1 base short and J 3 bases short, with 9 bases between. This CDR3 contains 14 residues. Profiling relied on immunoSEQ multiplex PCR, and the TCRdb table lists in-frame clones only, not all of them. This sample has approximately 54,000 clones, with approximately 90% found just once. The chain couples TRBV4-1 to TRBJ1-1; perhaps TRBD1 as D (5 bases). The sequence derives from an adult with an advanced solid tumor such as melanoma, head and neck, liver or kidney cancer. This material consisted of CD4+ or CD8+ T cells sorted from blood, taken in a trial of the OX40 agonist ivuxolimab. CDR3 sequence (DNA): TGCGCCAGCAGCCAAGTTCAGGGTGACACTGAAGCTTTCTTT. This translates into CASSQVQGDTEAFF.